These 23 T cell receptor beta chains share one sample of origin, sequenced in a study of synovial regulatory T cells in juvenile arthritis. Only in-frame clones appear in the TCRdb table, and some are missing; sequencing was by immunoSEQ multiplex PCR. This repertoire includes some 7,000 clones. Material for sequencing was Treg cells from blood. As for subset: remaining (HLA-DR-negative) circulating blood Treg cells. These TCRs come from a donor younger than 30 with juvenile idiopathic arthritis.

This clone is deemed medium-sized by its frequency. The chain is built from TRBV6-4 and TRBJ1-2. The V gene's germline CDR1 is MRHNA and CDR2 SNTAGT. The CDR3 runs 14 residues. No DNA appears here. CDR3 residues: CASSERPAGYGYTF.

Its frequency marks this clone as medium-sized. The chain links TRBV27 to TRBJ2-7; TCRdb's D call, TRBD1, is unchecked because there is no DNA. CDR3 length equals 10 residues. No DNA is listed. The germline V gene encodes CDR1 MNHEY and CDR2 SMNVEV (reference sequence). The CDR3 region is CASGRYEQYF.

The V call is TRBV4-3, the J call TRBJ1-2. This CDR3 is built from 15 residues. The record lacks a DNA sequence. The germline gives CDR1 LGHNA, CDR2 YSLEER. CDR3: CASSQGDRASYGYTF.

The chain combines TRBV11-3 with TRBJ2-1; TCRdb returns TRBD2, unconfirmable since there is no DNA. Germline assignment: CDR1 SGHNT and CDR2 YENEEA. The length of the CDR3 is 14 residues. This entry has no DNA. This chain's CDR3 is CASSLDQAANEQFF.

J is TRBJ1-3 and V is TRBV5-6. The CDR3 is 14 amino acids. No nucleotide data were recorded. Germline assignment: CDR1 SGHDT and CDR2 YYEEEE. CDR3 amino acids: CASRVAGKGNTIYF.

The chain uses TRBV5-4 and TRBJ1-2; lacking DNA, the TRBD1 call made by TCRdb goes unchecked. From germline, CDR1 is SGHNT and CDR2 YYREEE (reference sequence). The CDR3 is 13 amino acids. The entry carries no DNA sequence. CDR3 amino acids: CASSLYAGKGYTF.

The CDR3 sequence: CASSLFPKETQYF. This chain uses TRBV7-8 with TRBJ2-5. The CDR3 is 13 residues long. DNA was not recorded. CDR1 SGHVS and CDR2 FQNEAQ come from the germline V gene.

Here the CDR3 reads CASSVLGEAFF. The chain has TRBV28 and TRBJ1-1. This CDR3 has 11 amino acids. No DNA is given. Per germline, CDR1 MDHEN and CDR2 SYDVKM.

This clone is labeled medium-sized based on frequency. The rearrangement joins TRBV5-4 to TRBJ2-7; TCRdb's D gene call, TRBD1, goes unchecked for lack of DNA. The germline CDR1 and CDR2 sequences are SGHNT and YYREEE (reference sequence). This CDR3 is built from 13 residues. The entry carries no DNA sequence. The chain's CDR3 is CASSRGQTYEQYF.

J is TRBJ2-3 and V is TRBV9; TCRdb indicates TRBD2, and absent DNA this call remains unverified. The CDR3 contains 14 residues. There is no recorded DNA. Looked up from germline, CDR1 is SGDLS and CDR2 is YYNGEE. The CDR3 is CASTGLASTDTQYF. The variable domain in full, with the rest retrieved from reference TRBV9 and TRBJ2-3, is DSGVTQTPKHLITATGQRVTLRCSPRSGDLSVYWYQQSLDQGLQFLIQYYNGEERAKGNILERFSAQQFPDLHSELNLSSLELGDSALYFCASTGLASTDTQYFGPGTRLTVL.

The V and J genes are TRBV7-9 and TRBJ2-7. CDR1 and CDR2 (germline): SEHNR, FQNEAQ (reference sequence). There are 18 residues in the CDR3. The DNA sequence is not available. The chain's CDR3 is CASSLALSPGTYSYEQYF.

The rearrangement joins TRBV6-6 to TRBJ2-1. The CDR3 extends over 13 amino acids. No DNA accompanies this entry. In germline, CDR1 is MNHNY, CDR2 SVGAGI (reference sequence). This chain's CDR3 is CASSYGPQNEQFF.

The chain couples TRBV4-1 to TRBJ1-4; TCRdb gives TRBD1 as the D gene, but with no DNA this cannot be confirmed. Germline loops: CDR1 MGHRA, CDR2 YSYEKL. The CDR3 covers 16 residues. Nucleotide data are not available. The CDR3 reads CASSQVYRGLEEKLFF.

The chain uses TRBV27 and TRBJ1-5; TCRdb names TRBD1, which stays unverified in the absence of DNA. Per germline, CDR1 MNHEY and CDR2 SMNVEV (reference sequence). The length of the CDR3 is 15 residues. The nucleotide record is missing. CDR3 in amino acids: CASSWTGQGGQPQHF.

The CDR3 protein is CASSSKGRRPDSYEQYF. The chain links TRBV13 to TRBJ2-7. Germline loops: CDR1 PRHDT, CDR2 FYEKMQ (reference sequence). This CDR3 spans 17 amino acids. Only the protein is on record.

The rearrangement links TRBV7-2 to TRBJ2-7; TCRdb's D call of TRBD2 is untestable without DNA. The CDR3 runs 15 residues. The DNA is not on file. Germline CDR1 and CDR2: SGHTA and FQGNSA. The CDR3 is CASSLVVAGGYEQYF.

The chain carries TRBV5-1 and TRBJ2-5; lacking DNA, the TRBD2 call made by TCRdb goes unchecked. The germline gives CDR1 SGHRS, CDR2 YFSETQ. CDR3 length: 16 amino acids. No DNA is given. The CDR3 reads CASSPLTFPGSETQYF.

The CDR3 loop is CASSIWARSFF. This chain joins TRBV19 and TRBJ1-1; absent DNA, TCRdb's TRBD1 call cannot be checked. The CDR3 totals 11 residues. No DNA sequence is on record. Germline CDR1 is LNHDA and CDR2 is SQIVND (reference sequence).

By frequency, this clone is medium-sized. This chain connects TRBV2 to TRBJ1-2. The CDR3 length is 12 residues. No DNA has been recorded. Per the germline V gene, CDR1 is SNHLY and CDR2 is FYNNEI. The chain's CDR3 is CANEGPLDGYTF.

The V and J genes are TRBV2 and TRBJ1-6. Germline assignment: CDR1 SNHLY and CDR2 FYNNEI. This CDR3 has 15 amino acids. No DNA appears here. CDR3 region: CARQSGNSPYSPLHF.

By frequency, this clone registers medium-sized. The chain joins TRBV7-9 to TRBJ1-5; TCRdb's D call of TRBD1 is untestable without DNA. The V gene's germline CDR1 is SEHNR and CDR2 FQNEAQ (reference sequence). This CDR3 region has 12 residues. A DNA sequence was not provided. This CDR3 reads CASTKGEKPQHF.

This chain uses TRBV11-2 with TRBJ1-2. CDR1 is SGHAT, CDR2 FQNNGV, per germline. The CDR3 is made up of 13 amino acids. Only the protein is on record. The CDR3 here is CASSLGGYYGYTF.

The chain uses TRBV19 and TRBJ1-5. CDR1 LNHDA and CDR2 SQIVND come from the germline V gene (reference sequence). This CDR3 has 12 residues. Nucleotide data are not available. This CDR3 reads CAGGQGNLAQHF.